The T cell receptor beta chain described here comes from a study of blood T cells in healthy people across ages. Worth noting for this clonotype: Antigen: not known.

The use of a sample-barcoded 5' primer and a J-beta primer mix characterized a second PCR of about 7 to 12 cycles. Using its own MiXCR run on the 5' RACE reads, TCRdb lists one record per CDR3 protein. The top ten hold 4% of the sample, which has roughly 1.5 million distinct CDR3 sequences, 35% to 45% seen once. The CDR3 is 14 residues long. Germline V lookup: CDR1 SGHKS, CDR2 YYEKEE (reference sequence). V lost 6 bases and J 12 bases, leaving 25 bases between the germline ends. Per-sample yields of isolated PBMCs were at least 7 million. Whole-study results and caveats: Fewer expanded clones and more diversity marked long-lived versus aged donors.

V gene TRBV5-5 combines with J gene TRBJ2-7; D possibly corresponds to TRBD2 (5 bases). The sequence came from a young woman in good health. Sequenced material: blood. The CDR3 reads CASTRGTDKETRYF. In DNA form, the CDR3 reads TGTGCCAGCACCCGGGGTACCGACAAAGAGACCCGGTACTTC.